A selection of T cell receptor beta chains follows, all from one sample in a study of T cells in pancreatic ductal adenocarcinoma. Libraries were prepared by immunoSEQ multiplex PCR; TCRdb keeps only in-frame clonotypes and omits some of them. The sample yields some 16,000 clones, 91% seen once. The specimen was PBMCs. The origin of the receptors is a human donor with pancreatic ductal adenocarcinoma. The CDR3 runs from the conserved cysteine through the conserved F or W. D genes are given only for firm matches. Some rows mark clone size as missing; the rest say once, few, many or name a class of expanded clone.

cdr3_nt: TGTGCCAGCAGTGAAGCAACGGGCCTCGACTATGGCTACACCTTC
cdr3_aa: CASSEATGLDYGYTF
v_call: TRBV2
j_call: TRBJ1-2
clone_size: -
d_call: -

cdr3_nt: TGTGCCAGCAGTTTGCTGATGACAGGGGCAAGCTCCTACGAGCAGTACTTC
cdr3_aa: CASSLLMTGASSYEQYF
v_call: TRBV28
j_call: TRBJ2-7
clone_size: -
d_call: TRBD1

cdr3_nt: TGTGCCAGCAGTCTAATGGTTGCAACTAATGAAAAACTGTTTTTT
cdr3_aa: CASSLMVATNEKLFF
v_call: TRBV2
j_call: TRBJ1-4
clone_size: -
d_call: -

cdr3_nt: TGTGCCAGCAGTCTGACAGGGGCCTGGAACACTGAAGCTTTCTTT
cdr3_aa: CASSLTGAWNTEAFF
v_call: TRBV6-6
j_call: TRBJ1-1
clone_size: -
d_call: TRBD1

cdr3_nt: TGTGCCAGCAGCTTAGTGAGGGATAATTCACCCCTCCACTTT
cdr3_aa: CASSLVRDNSPLHF
v_call: TRBV11-1
j_call: TRBJ1-6
clone_size: -
d_call: -

cdr3_nt: TGCAGCGTTGAAGACCCCGGATGGGGCGCAACCGGGGAGCTGTTTTTT
cdr3_aa: CSVEDPGWGATGELFF
v_call: TRBV29-1
j_call: TRBJ2-2
clone_size: -
d_call: -

cdr3_nt: TGTGCCAGCTCACTCAGGGACACCTCCTATAATTCACCCCTCCACTTT
cdr3_aa: CASSLRDTSYNSPLHF
v_call: TRBV18
j_call: TRBJ1-6
clone_size: -
d_call: -

cdr3_nt: TGTGCCAGCAGTTTTCCCCCTATCGACAGGGGGCACGCGAACACCGGGGAGCTGTTTTTT
cdr3_aa: CASSFPPIDRGHANTGELFF
v_call: TRBV28
j_call: TRBJ2-2
clone_size: -
d_call: TRBD1

cdr3_nt: TGTGCCAGCAGCTTTGCTCTTTCGGGGGGTTCGGGCTACACCTTC
cdr3_aa: CASSFALSGGSGYTF
v_call: TRBV11-2
j_call: TRBJ1-2
clone_size: -
d_call: -

cdr3_nt: TGTGCCAGCGGGGGGGCACTAGCGGGATCAGAGCAGTACTTC
cdr3_aa: CASGGALAGSEQYF
v_call: TRBV9
j_call: TRBJ2-7
clone_size: -
d_call: TRBD2

cdr3_nt: TGTGCCAGCAGTCACCCAGGGGCCGGGGAGCTGTTTTTT
cdr3_aa: CASSHPGAGELFF
v_call: TRBV6-5
j_call: TRBJ2-2
clone_size: -
d_call: -

cdr3_nt: TGTGCCAGCAGTTTATATCGGACCAAGCCGTACTTC
cdr3_aa: CASSLYRTKPYF
v_call: TRBV28
j_call: TRBJ2-7
clone_size: -
d_call: -

cdr3_nt: TGTGCCAGCAGTCCGCGGGGGGCGGACCCATATGGCTACACCTTC
cdr3_aa: CASSPRGADPYGYTF
v_call: TRBV27
j_call: TRBJ1-2
clone_size: -
d_call: -

cdr3_nt: TGCAGCGTTGAAGATCTAGGGACTAGCGGGGGGGGTTACAATGAGCAGTTCTTC
cdr3_aa: CSVEDLGTSGGGYNEQFF
v_call: TRBV29-1
j_call: TRBJ2-1
clone_size: -
d_call: TRBD2

cdr3_nt: TGTGCCAGCAGTTATGTTCGGGCAGGATCCTACGAGCAGTACTTC
cdr3_aa: CASSYVRAGSYEQYF
v_call: TRBV6-6
j_call: TRBJ2-7
clone_size: -
d_call: -

cdr3_nt: TGCGCCAGCAGCTTGGTCGCTAGCGAAGAGACCCAGTACTTC
cdr3_aa: CASSLVASEETQYF
v_call: TRBV5-1
j_call: TRBJ2-5
clone_size: -
d_call: -

cdr3_nt: TGTGCCAGCAGCCCTGCTTGGGGGCAAGAGACCCAGTACTTC
cdr3_aa: CASSPAWGQETQYF
v_call: TRBV11-2
j_call: TRBJ2-5
clone_size: -
d_call: -

cdr3_nt: TGTGCCACCAGCAGAGCCCGGGACAGGGGAGGGTATGGCTACACCTTC
cdr3_aa: CATSRARDRGGYGYTF
v_call: TRBV15
j_call: TRBJ1-2
clone_size: -
d_call: TRBD1

cdr3_nt: TGTGCCAGCTCACCAGGGGGGGAGCAGTATTTT
cdr3_aa: CASSPGGEQYF
v_call: TRBV18
j_call: TRBJ2-3
clone_size: -
d_call: TRBD2

cdr3_nt: TGCGCCAGCAGCTTGGCCCGGGGGTCTCGGGGAGAAAAACTGTTTTTT
cdr3_aa: CASSLARGSRGEKLFF
v_call: TRBV5-1
j_call: TRBJ1-4
clone_size: -
d_call: -

cdr3_nt: TGTGCCAGCAGTTACGCGTTACAGGGGGGTGAAGCTTTCTTT
cdr3_aa: CASSYALQGGEAFF
v_call: TRBV6-6
j_call: TRBJ1-1
clone_size: -
d_call: TRBD1

cdr3_nt: TGCAGCGTTTTGGGGGCCATGGATGAGAACTATGGCTACACCTTC
cdr3_aa: CSVLGAMDENYGYTF
v_call: TRBV29-1
j_call: TRBJ1-2
clone_size: -
d_call: -

cdr3_nt: TGTGCCATCGCGCAAAGGGGCGCGGGCACTGAAGCTTTCTTT
cdr3_aa: CAIAQRGAGTEAFF
v_call: TRBV7-2
j_call: TRBJ1-1
clone_size: -
d_call: -

cdr3_nt: TGTGCCAGCAGCGCCGGGACAGGGGGCGCGGAGACCCAGTACTTC
cdr3_aa: CASSAGTGGAETQYF
v_call: TRBV11-2
j_call: TRBJ2-5
clone_size: -
d_call: TRBD1

cdr3_nt: TGTGCCAGCAGCTTAGTAACGGATCAGCCCCAGCATTTT
cdr3_aa: CASSLVTDQPQHF
v_call: TRBV11-2
j_call: TRBJ1-5
clone_size: -
d_call: -

cdr3_nt: TGTGCCAGTAGCAGGGGGCGCCCATCTAATGAAAAACTGTTTTTT
cdr3_aa: CASSRGRPSNEKLFF
v_call: TRBV19
j_call: TRBJ1-4
clone_size: -
d_call: TRBD1

cdr3_nt: TGCGCCAGCAGCCCGGGTAAAGGACAGGGCACAGATACGCAGTATTTT
cdr3_aa: CASSPGKGQGTDTQYF
v_call: TRBV5-1
j_call: TRBJ2-3
clone_size: -
d_call: TRBD1

cdr3_nt: TGTGCCTGGAGTGTGGAATACGGGACAGAAGACATCTTACCTTACGAGCAGTACTTC
cdr3_aa: CAWSVEYGTEDILPYEQYF
v_call: TRBV30
j_call: TRBJ2-7
clone_size: -
d_call: TRBD1

cdr3_nt: TGTGCACTGAGCACGGAAGGAAACACCATATATTTT
cdr3_aa: CALSTEGNTIYF
v_call: TRBV5-4
j_call: TRBJ1-3
clone_size: -
d_call: -

cdr3_nt: TGTGCCAGCAGTTTAGCGGGAAGATCCTACGAGCAGTACTTC
cdr3_aa: CASSLAGRSYEQYF
v_call: TRBV27
j_call: TRBJ2-7
clone_size: -
d_call: -

cdr3_nt: TGTGCCAGCAGTACTCAAGGCTCCAGCAATCAGCCCCAGCATTTT
cdr3_aa: CASSTQGSSNQPQHF
v_call: TRBV6-1
j_call: TRBJ1-5
clone_size: -
d_call: -

cdr3_nt: TGTGCCAGCAGTGAAGCCCTCGGGGGGAGCTCCTATAATTCACCCCTCCACTTT
cdr3_aa: CASSEALGGSSYNSPLHF
v_call: TRBV6-1
j_call: TRBJ1-6
clone_size: -
d_call: -

cdr3_nt: TGTGCCAGTAGTGTACAGGGGAGCTCTGGGGCCAACGTCCTGACTTTC
cdr3_aa: CASSVQGSSGANVLTF
v_call: TRBV19
j_call: TRBJ2-6
clone_size: once
d_call: TRBD1

cdr3_nt: TGTGCCAGCAGCTTGTTTGATGGTGGAGATAGCAATCAGCCCCAGCATTTT
cdr3_aa: CASSLFDGGDSNQPQHF
v_call: TRBV5-8
j_call: TRBJ1-5
clone_size: -
d_call: -

cdr3_nt: TGTGCCAGCAGCCTAACCGGGACCGCATTGAAGGCCCAGCATTTT
cdr3_aa: CASSLTGTALKAQHF
v_call: TRBV27
j_call: TRBJ1-5
clone_size: -
d_call: -

cdr3_nt: TGCGCCAGCAGCTTGACCGGGACAGGGGTCCCGAGCTCCTACGAGCAGTACTTC
cdr3_aa: CASSLTGTGVPSSYEQYF
v_call: TRBV5-1
j_call: TRBJ2-7
clone_size: -
d_call: TRBD1

cdr3_nt: TGTGCCTGGACCCTAGGACGGCAATACTCGGGCTCACCCCTCCACTTT
cdr3_aa: CAWTLGRQYSGSPLHF
v_call: TRBV30
j_call: TRBJ1-6
clone_size: -
d_call: -

cdr3_nt: TGTGCCAGCAGCTTGGGGGTCGGGGCACAGCCCCAGCATTTT
cdr3_aa: CASSLGVGAQPQHF
v_call: TRBV5-5
j_call: TRBJ1-5
clone_size: -
d_call: -

cdr3_nt: TGTGCCAGTAGTATAGATCGTGTGGGAAACACCGGGGAGCTGTTTTTT
cdr3_aa: CASSIDRVGNTGELFF
v_call: TRBV19
j_call: TRBJ2-2
clone_size: -
d_call: -

cdr3_nt: TGTGCCAGCAGCTTGGGACAGGGTTTTAATTCACCCCTCCACTTT
cdr3_aa: CASSLGQGFNSPLHF
v_call: TRBV5-4
j_call: TRBJ1-6
clone_size: -
d_call: TRBD1

cdr3_nt: TGTGCCAGCAGTCCGGGACAGGTCTACACCGGGGAGCTGTTTTTT
cdr3_aa: CASSPGQVYTGELFF
v_call: TRBV6-5
j_call: TRBJ2-2
clone_size: -
d_call: TRBD1

cdr3_nt: TGTGCCAGCTCATCCCGGGACAGGGGGCGAGGCTATGGCTACACCTTC
cdr3_aa: CASSSRDRGRGYGYTF
v_call: TRBV18
j_call: TRBJ1-2
clone_size: -
d_call: TRBD1

cdr3_nt: TGTGCCAGCAGCTTGGCTGGACTGAGCTTAACCTACGAGCAGTACTTC
cdr3_aa: CASSLAGLSLTYEQYF
v_call: TRBV5-4
j_call: TRBJ2-7
clone_size: -
d_call: -

cdr3_nt: TGTGCCAGCAGCTTGGCCCTCCCAGATACGCAGTATTTT
cdr3_aa: CASSLALPDTQYF
v_call: TRBV5-6
j_call: TRBJ2-3
clone_size: -
d_call: -

cdr3_nt: TGTGCCAGCAGCTCCAGACGAACTAATGAAAAACTGTTTTTT
cdr3_aa: CASSSRRTNEKLFF
v_call: TRBV7-2
j_call: TRBJ1-4
clone_size: -
d_call: -

cdr3_nt: TGTGCCAGCAGACTCCTCGGGTTCTCTGGCTACACCTTC
cdr3_aa: CASRLLGFSGYTF
v_call: TRBV6-5
j_call: TRBJ1-2
clone_size: -
d_call: -

cdr3_nt: TGTGCCAGCAGTTTACGGCCGGGACAGGGACCCTACGAGCAGTACTTC
cdr3_aa: CASSLRPGQGPYEQYF
v_call: TRBV27
j_call: TRBJ2-7
clone_size: -
d_call: TRBD1

cdr3_nt: TGTGCCAGTAACAGGGGGGGGAACACTGAAGCTTTCTTT
cdr3_aa: CASNRGGNTEAFF
v_call: TRBV25-1
j_call: TRBJ1-1
clone_size: -
d_call: TRBD1

cdr3_nt: TGTGCCAGCTCACCACCGGTAAACGGAATTGGTAGGACTGAAGCTTTCTTT
cdr3_aa: CASSPPVNGIGRTEAFF
v_call: TRBV18
j_call: TRBJ1-1
clone_size: -
d_call: -

cdr3_nt: TGTGCCAGTAGTAGCACATCAAACGGGCGCTCCTATAATTCACCCCTCCACTTT
cdr3_aa: CASSSTSNGRSYNSPLHF
v_call: TRBV19
j_call: TRBJ1-6
clone_size: -
d_call: -

cdr3_nt: TGTGCCAGCAGTTACTCGACGGGACAGGGGGCGCGCGGCTACACCTTC
cdr3_aa: CASSYSTGQGARGYTF
v_call: TRBV6-5
j_call: TRBJ1-2
clone_size: -
d_call: TRBD1

cdr3_nt: TGTGCCAGCTCACCGCGCTATCAGACAGGGGACACTGAAGCTTTCTTT
cdr3_aa: CASSPRYQTGDTEAFF
v_call: TRBV18
j_call: TRBJ1-1
clone_size: -
d_call: TRBD1

cdr3_nt: TGTGCCAGCAGCTTCGGGTTAGTTCCCTCAGGAGGGAACACTGAAGCTTTCTTT
cdr3_aa: CASSFGLVPSGGNTEAFF
v_call: TRBV5-4
j_call: TRBJ1-1
clone_size: -
d_call: -

cdr3_nt: TGTGCCAGCAGCTTGGCCACTAGCTACGAGCAGTACTTC
cdr3_aa: CASSLATSYEQYF
v_call: TRBV5-5
j_call: TRBJ2-7
clone_size: -
d_call: -

cdr3_nt: TGTGCCTGGAGTGTACTAGCGGGGGGTCTACATACTATCACAGATACGCAGTATTTT
cdr3_aa: CAWSVLAGGLHTITDTQYF
v_call: TRBV30
j_call: TRBJ2-3
clone_size: -
d_call: TRBD2

cdr3_nt: TGTGCCAGCAGCCGCTCAGGGGCCTCCCAAGAGACCCAGTACTTC
cdr3_aa: CASSRSGASQETQYF
v_call: TRBV7-2
j_call: TRBJ2-5
clone_size: once
d_call: -

cdr3_nt: TGTGCCAGTAGTCGCGGGGGCGCAGGCTATGGCTACACCTTC
cdr3_aa: CASSRGGAGYGYTF
v_call: TRBV19
j_call: TRBJ1-2
clone_size: few
d_call: -

cdr3_nt: TGTGCCAGCAGCCCCCCTGGCCTAGCGGGAGGGTTTAGCTCCTACGAGCAGTACTTC
cdr3_aa: CASSPPGLAGGFSSYEQYF
v_call: TRBV5-6
j_call: TRBJ2-7
clone_size: -
d_call: TRBD2

cdr3_nt: TGTGCCAGCAGCGGGGAAGGCGGCTATGGCTACACCTTC
cdr3_aa: CASSGEGGYGYTF
v_call: TRBV7-9
j_call: TRBJ1-2
clone_size: once
d_call: -

cdr3_nt: TGTGCCAGCAGCTTAGGGCGGCAGGGACGAAACACCATATATTTT
cdr3_aa: CASSLGRQGRNTIYF
v_call: TRBV5-5
j_call: TRBJ1-3
clone_size: -
d_call: -